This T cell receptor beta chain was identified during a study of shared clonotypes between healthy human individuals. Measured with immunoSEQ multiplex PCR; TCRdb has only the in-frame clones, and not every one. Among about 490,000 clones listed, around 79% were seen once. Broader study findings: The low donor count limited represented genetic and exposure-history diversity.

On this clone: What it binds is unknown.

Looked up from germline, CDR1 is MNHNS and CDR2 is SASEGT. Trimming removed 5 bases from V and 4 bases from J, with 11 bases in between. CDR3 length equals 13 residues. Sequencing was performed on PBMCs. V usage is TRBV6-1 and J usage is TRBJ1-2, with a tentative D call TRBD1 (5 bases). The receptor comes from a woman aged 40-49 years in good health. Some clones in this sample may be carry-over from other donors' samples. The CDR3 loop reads CASSLGVFYGYTF. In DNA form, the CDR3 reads TGTGCCAGCAGTTTAGGGGTCTTCTATGGCTACACCTTC.